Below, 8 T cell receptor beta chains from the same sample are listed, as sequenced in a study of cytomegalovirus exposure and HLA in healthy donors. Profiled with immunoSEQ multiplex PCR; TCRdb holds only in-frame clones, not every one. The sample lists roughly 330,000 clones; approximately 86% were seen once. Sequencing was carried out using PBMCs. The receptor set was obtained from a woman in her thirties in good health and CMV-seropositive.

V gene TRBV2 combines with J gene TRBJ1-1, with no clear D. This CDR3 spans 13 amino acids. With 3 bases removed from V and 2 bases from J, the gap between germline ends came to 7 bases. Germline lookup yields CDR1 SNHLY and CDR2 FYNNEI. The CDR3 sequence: CASSDAVNTEAFF. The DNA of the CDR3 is TGTGCCAGCAGTGATGCGGTAAACACTGAAGCTTTCTTT.

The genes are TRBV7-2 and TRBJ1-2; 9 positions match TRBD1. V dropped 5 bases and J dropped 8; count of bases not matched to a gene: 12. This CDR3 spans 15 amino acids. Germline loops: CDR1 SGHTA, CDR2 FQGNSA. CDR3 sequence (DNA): TGTGCCAGCAGCCAGCCCGGCCCGGACAGGGGCGGCTACACCTTC. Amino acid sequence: CASSQPGPDRGGYTF.

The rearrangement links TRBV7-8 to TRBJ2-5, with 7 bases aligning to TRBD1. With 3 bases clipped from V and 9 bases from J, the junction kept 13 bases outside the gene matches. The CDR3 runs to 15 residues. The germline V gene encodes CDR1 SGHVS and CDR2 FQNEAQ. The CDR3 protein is CASSLDDRVWGPQYF. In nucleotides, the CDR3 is TGTGCCAGCAGCTTGGACGACAGGGTGTGGGGGCCCCAGTACTTC.

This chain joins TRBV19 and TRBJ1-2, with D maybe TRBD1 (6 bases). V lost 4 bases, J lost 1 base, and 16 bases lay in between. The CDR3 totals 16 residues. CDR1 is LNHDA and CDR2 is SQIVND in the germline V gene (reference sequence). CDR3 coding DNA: TGTGCCAGTAGTAGTCGACAGGTACCGATTAACTATGGCTACACCTTC. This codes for CASSSRQVPINYGYTF. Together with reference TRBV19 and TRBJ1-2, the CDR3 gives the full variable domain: DGGITQSPKYLFRKEGQNVTLSCEQNLNHDAMYWYRQDPGQGLRLIYYSQIVNDFQKGDIAEGYSVSREKKESFPLTVTSAQKNPTAFYLCASSSRQVPINYGYTFGSGTRLTVV.

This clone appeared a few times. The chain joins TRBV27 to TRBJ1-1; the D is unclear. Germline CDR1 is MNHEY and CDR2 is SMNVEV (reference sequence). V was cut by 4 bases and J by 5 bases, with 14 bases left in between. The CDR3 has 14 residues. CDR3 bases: TGTGCCAGCAGTTCACGGGGAAGGAATACTGAAGCTTTCTTT. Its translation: CASSSRGRNTEAFF.

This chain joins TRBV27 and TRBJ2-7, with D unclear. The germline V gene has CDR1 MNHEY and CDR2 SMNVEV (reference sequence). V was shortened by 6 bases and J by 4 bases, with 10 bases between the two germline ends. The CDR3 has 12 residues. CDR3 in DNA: TGTGCCAGCAGCGCTCCGGGTTACGAGCAGTACTTC. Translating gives CASSAPGYEQYF.

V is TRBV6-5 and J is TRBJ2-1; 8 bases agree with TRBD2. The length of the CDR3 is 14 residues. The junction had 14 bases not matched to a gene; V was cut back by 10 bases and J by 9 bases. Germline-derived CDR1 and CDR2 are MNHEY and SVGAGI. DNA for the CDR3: TGTGCCACCCGCCCTCTACTAGCGGAGGGTGAGCAGTTCTTC. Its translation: CATRPLLAEGEQFF.

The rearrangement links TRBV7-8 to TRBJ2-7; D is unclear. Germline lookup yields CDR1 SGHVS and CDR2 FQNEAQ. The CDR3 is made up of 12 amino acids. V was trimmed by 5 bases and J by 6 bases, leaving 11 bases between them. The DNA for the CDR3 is TGTGCCAGCAGCCCCCAAAGGGCCGAGCAGTACTTC. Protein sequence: CASSPQRAEQYF.